The 11 T cell receptor beta chains in this list originate from one sample, sequenced in a study of shared clonotypes between healthy human individuals. Some clones are missing from TCRdb's copy, which holds only in-frame ones; the method was immunoSEQ multiplex PCR. The table lists 2 million to 2.5 million clones, 85% to 95% of them singletons. The sequencing sample was made of naive CD4+ T cells from PBMCs. Stated subset: CD45RA+ positively selected. The receptors were sampled from a man between 18 and 29 years old in good health. Some clones in this sample may be carry-over from other donors' samples.

The table lists this clone with a count of one. The chain combines TRBV5-1 with TRBJ1-2; D remains ambiguous. Trimming took off 3 bases at V and 8 bases at J, with 11 bases between the two ends. The CDR3 totals 12 residues. Germline CDR1 reads SGHRS; CDR2 reads YFSETQ. CDR3 in amino acids: CASSSGLAGYTF. CDR3 DNA sequence: TGCGCCAGCAGCTCCGGACTTGCGGGCTACACCTTC.

The chain has TRBV10-3 and TRBJ1-1; D is ambiguous. The CDR3 is 17 residues long. V lost 3 bases and J lost 5, with 22 bases in between. From germline, CDR1 is ENHRY and CDR2 SYGVKD. The CDR3, as DNA: TGTGCCATCAGTGAAGGTGCACCCGTACGAGGGAGGACTGAAGCTTTCTTT. Translation gives CAISEGAPVRGRTEAFF.

The chain links TRBV27 to TRBJ2-3, with 12 bases aligning to TRBD2. J was trimmed by 2 bases and V by 7 bases; bases with no gene match: 7. Germline V lookup: CDR1 MNHEY, CDR2 SMNVEV (reference sequence). This CDR3 region has 16 residues. CDR3 sequence: CASISGLAGPTDTQYF. In nucleotides, the CDR3 is TGTGCCAGCATCTCCGGACTAGCGGGACCCACAGATACGCAGTATTTT.

The chain uses TRBV15 and TRBJ2-3; unclear D gene. The CDR3 has 15 residues. CDR1 is LNHNV, CDR2 YYDKDF, per germline (reference sequence). V lost 0 bases and J lost 2, with 9 bases in between. Here the CDR3 reads CATSRDRYDTDTQYF. The CDR3 bases are TGTGCCACCAGCAGAGATAGGTACGACACAGATACGCAGTATTTT.

The chain uses TRBV7-2 and TRBJ2-3; 7 bases agree with TRBD2. This CDR3 has 12 residues. Losses at the gene ends were 2 bases for V and 14 bases for J; bases not matched to a gene: 7. The germline CDR1 and CDR2 sequences are SGHTA and FQGNSA. The CDR3 here is CASSLFRTSLYF. The CDR3 region has the DNA TGTGCCAGCAGCTTATTCAGGACTAGTCTGTATTTT.

This chain uses TRBV2 with TRBJ1-4; D unresolved. Germline V gene data show CDR1 as SNHLY and CDR2 as FYNNEI. Between the trimmed V and J ends, which lost 0 bases and 3 bases, there was a span of 8 bases. This CDR3 region has 15 residues. CDR3 sequence (DNA): TGTGCCAGCAGTGAAGCGCTGCGGGCTAATGAAAAACTGTTTTTT. Amino acid sequence: CASSEALRANEKLFF.

On this clone: Different DNA sequences within this sample yield the same CDR3. The chain combines TRBV5-1 with TRBJ2-5, with D unresolved. Germline CDR1 SGHRS, CDR2 YFSETQ. This CDR3 comprises 12 residues. V gave up 0 bases and J gave up 5 bases, with 5 bases separating them. The CDR3 protein is CASSLAWETQYF. The CDR3, as DNA: TGCGCCAGCAGCTTGGCTTGGGAGACCCAGTACTTC.

V and J are TRBV28 and TRBJ2-7; TRBD1 matches 7 bases. The J segment lost 3 bases and the V segment lost 3 bases, leaving 2 bases of the junction unmatched. This CDR3 spans 13 amino acids. The V gene's germline CDR1 is MDHEN and CDR2 SYDVKM. The CDR3 sequence is CASSFPGGYEQYF. CDR3 bases: TGTGCCAGCAGTTTCCCAGGGGGCTACGAGCAGTACTTC. The whole variable domain, filled in from reference TRBV28 and TRBJ2-7, reads DVKVTQSSRYLVKRTGEKVFLECVQDMDHENMFWYRQDPGLGLRLIYFSYDVKMKEKGDIPEGYSVSREKKERFSLILESASTNQTSMYLCASSFPGGYEQYFGPGTRLTVT.

This clone appeared a single time. The rearrangement links TRBV11-3 to TRBJ2-2; 9 bases line up with TRBD1. CDR3 length: 16 amino acids. V trimming: 1 base; J trimming: 3 bases; junction bases outside the gene matches: 3. CDR1 is SGHNT and CDR2 is YENEEA in the germline V gene. For the CDR3, the DNA is TGTGCCAGCAGCTTAGGGGGGGACAGGGACACCGGGGAGCTGTTTTTT. Protein product: CASSLGGDRDTGELFF.

The J gene is TRBJ2-3, the V gene TRBV9; D may be TRBD1 (6 bases). Germline V gene data show CDR1 as SGDLS and CDR2 as YYNGEE. The CDR3 loop spans 18 amino acids. V dropped 2 bases and J dropped 1 base, with 20 bases sitting between them. This CDR3 is CASSVAGGGWRGTDTQYF. CDR3 in DNA: TGTGCCAGCAGCGTGGCTGGGGGCGGATGGAGAGGCACAGATACGCAGTATTTT.

The rearrangement joins TRBV4-1 to TRBJ1-3, with TRBD1 matching 7 bases. This CDR3 is 17 amino acids long. Germline trimming cut 5 bases from V and 0 bases from J; bases unmatched to any gene: 10. The germline CDR1 and CDR2 sequences are MGHRA and YSYEKL. The CDR3, as DNA: TGCGCCAGCAGCTACCCCGGGACAGAGCCCTCTGGAAACACCATATATTTT. Residues: CASSYPGTEPSGNTIYF.